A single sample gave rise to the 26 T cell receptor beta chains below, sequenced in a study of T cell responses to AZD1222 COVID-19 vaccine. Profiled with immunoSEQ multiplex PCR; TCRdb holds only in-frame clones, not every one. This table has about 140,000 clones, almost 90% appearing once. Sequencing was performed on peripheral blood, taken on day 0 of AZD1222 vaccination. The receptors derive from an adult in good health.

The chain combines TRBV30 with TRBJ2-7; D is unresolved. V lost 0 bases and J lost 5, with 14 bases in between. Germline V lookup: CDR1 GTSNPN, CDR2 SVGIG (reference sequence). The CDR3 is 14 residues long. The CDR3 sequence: CAWSVWRDRNEQYF. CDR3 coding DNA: TGTGCCTGGAGTGTATGGCGCGATCGCAACGAGCAGTACTTC.

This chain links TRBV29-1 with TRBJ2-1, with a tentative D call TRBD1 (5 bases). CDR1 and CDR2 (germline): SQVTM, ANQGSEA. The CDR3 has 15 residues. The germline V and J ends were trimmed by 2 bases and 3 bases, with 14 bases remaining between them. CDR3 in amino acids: CSVERSGLGYNEQFF. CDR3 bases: TGCAGCGTTGAACGGTCAGGGCTCGGCTACAATGAGCAGTTCTTC.

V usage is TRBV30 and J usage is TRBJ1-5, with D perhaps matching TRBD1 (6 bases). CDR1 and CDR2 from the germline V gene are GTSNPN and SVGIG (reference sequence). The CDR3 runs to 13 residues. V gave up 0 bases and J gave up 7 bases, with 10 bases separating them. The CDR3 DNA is TGTGCCTGGAGTGTAGGGGGGGCGCAGCCCCAGCATTTT. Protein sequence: CAWSVGGAQPQHF. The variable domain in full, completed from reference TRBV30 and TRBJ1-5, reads SQTIHQWPATLVQPVGSPLSLECTVEGTSNPNLYWYRQAAGRGLQLLFYSVGIGQISSEVPQNLSASRPQDRQFILSSKKLLLSDSGFYLCAWSVGGAQPQHFGDGTRLSIL.

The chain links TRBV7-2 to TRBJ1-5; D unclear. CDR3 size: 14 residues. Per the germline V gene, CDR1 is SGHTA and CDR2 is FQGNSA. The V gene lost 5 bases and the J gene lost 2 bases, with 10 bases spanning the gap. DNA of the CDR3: TGTGCCAGCAGCATTATAGTCGGCAATCAGCCCCAGCATTTT. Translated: CASSIIVGNQPQHF.

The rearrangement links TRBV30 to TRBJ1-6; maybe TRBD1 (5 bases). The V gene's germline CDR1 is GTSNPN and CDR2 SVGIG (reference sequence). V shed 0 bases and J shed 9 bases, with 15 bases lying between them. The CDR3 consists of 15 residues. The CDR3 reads CAWSVSAGISSPLHF. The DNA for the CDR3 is TGTGCCTGGAGTGTTTCCGCAGGGATTTCTTCACCCCTCCACTTT.

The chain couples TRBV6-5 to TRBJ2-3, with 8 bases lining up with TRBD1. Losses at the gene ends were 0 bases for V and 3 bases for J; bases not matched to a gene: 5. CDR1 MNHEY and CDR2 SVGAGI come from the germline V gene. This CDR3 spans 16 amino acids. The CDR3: CASSYSGTGWTDTQYF. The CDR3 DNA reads TGTGCCAGCAGTTACTCCGGGACAGGATGGACAGATACGCAGTATTTT.

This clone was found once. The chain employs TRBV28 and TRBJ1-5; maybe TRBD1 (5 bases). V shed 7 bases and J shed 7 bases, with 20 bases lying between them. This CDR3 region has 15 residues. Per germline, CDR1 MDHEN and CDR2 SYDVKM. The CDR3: CASTLAAGRGQPQHF. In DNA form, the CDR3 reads TGTGCCAGCACCTTAGCAGCAGGGCGGGGCCAGCCCCAGCATTTT.

As DNA, the CDR3 is TGTGCCAGCATCCTGGACACAACGAACACCGGGGAGCTGTTTTTT. The encoded protein is CASILDTTNTGELFF. This chain connects TRBV7-9 to TRBJ2-2; D is perhaps TRBD1 (5 bases). Germline V gene data show CDR1 as SEHNR and CDR2 as FQNEAQ (reference sequence). V was shortened by 7 bases and J by 0 bases, with 12 bases between the two germline ends. The CDR3 length is 15 residues.

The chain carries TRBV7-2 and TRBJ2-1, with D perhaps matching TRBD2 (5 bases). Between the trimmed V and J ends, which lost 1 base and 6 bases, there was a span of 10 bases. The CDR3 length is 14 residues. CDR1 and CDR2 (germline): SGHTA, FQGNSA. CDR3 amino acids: CASSLGPEGNEQFF. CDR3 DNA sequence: TGTGCCAGCAGCTTAGGCCCCGAGGGCAATGAGCAGTTCTTC.

CDR3 DNA: TGTGCCAGCAGCCCTCGAACTAGCGGGATACTTGTCGGGGAGCTGTTTTTT. Amino acid sequence: CASSPRTSGILVGELFF. The rearrangement links TRBV5-4 to TRBJ2-2; 10 nucleotides line up with TRBD2. CDR3 length: 17 residues. Germline lookup yields CDR1 SGHNT and CDR2 YYREEE (reference sequence). V dropped 4 bases and J dropped 7; count of bases not matched to a gene: 13.

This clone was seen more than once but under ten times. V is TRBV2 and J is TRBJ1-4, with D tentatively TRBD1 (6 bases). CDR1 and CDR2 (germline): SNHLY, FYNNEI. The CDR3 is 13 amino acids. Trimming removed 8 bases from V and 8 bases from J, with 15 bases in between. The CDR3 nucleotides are TGTGCCAGCGCTTTACAGGGCGACGAAAAACTGTTTTTT. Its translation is CASALQGDEKLFF.

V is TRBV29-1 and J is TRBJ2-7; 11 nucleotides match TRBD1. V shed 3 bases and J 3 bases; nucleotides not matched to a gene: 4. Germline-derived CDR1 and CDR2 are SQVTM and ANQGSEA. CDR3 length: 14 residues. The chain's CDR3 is CSVESGTGGYEQYF. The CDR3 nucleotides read TGCAGCGTTGAGTCCGGGACAGGGGGCTACGAGCAGTACTTC.

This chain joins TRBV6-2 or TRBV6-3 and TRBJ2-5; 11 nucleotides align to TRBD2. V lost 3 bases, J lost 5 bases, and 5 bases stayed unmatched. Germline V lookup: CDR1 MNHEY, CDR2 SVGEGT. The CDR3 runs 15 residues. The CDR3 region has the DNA TGTGCCAGCAGTTATTGGACTAGCGGGTCGGAGACCCAGTACTTC. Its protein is CASSYWTSGSETQYF.

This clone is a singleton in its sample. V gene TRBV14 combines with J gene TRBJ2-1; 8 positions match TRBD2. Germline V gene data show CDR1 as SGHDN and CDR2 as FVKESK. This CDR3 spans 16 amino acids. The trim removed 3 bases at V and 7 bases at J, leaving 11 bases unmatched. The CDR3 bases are TGTGCCAGCAGCCAGCGCGGGGGGCTAAGATTGAATGAGCAGTTCTTC. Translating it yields CASSQRGGLRLNEQFF.

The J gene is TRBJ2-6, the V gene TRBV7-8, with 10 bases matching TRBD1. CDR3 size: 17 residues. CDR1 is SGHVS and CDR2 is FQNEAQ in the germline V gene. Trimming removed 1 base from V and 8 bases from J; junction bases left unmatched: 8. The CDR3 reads CASSLVTAGQGTNVLTF. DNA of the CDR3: TGTGCCAGCAGCTTAGTGACAGCGGGACAGGGGACCAACGTCCTGACTTTC.

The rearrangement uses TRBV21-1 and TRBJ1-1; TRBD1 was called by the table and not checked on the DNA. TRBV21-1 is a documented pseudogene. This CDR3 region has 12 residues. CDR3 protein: CASTRHVTEAFF. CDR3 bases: TGTGCCAGCACCCGACACGTCACTGAAGCTTTCTTT.

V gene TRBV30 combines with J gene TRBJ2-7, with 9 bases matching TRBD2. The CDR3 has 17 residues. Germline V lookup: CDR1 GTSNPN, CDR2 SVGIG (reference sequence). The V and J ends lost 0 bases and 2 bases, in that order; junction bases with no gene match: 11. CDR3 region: CAWSVALGLAKTYEQYF. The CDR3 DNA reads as TGTGCCTGGAGTGTGGCCTTAGGACTAGCGAAAACCTACGAGCAGTACTTC.

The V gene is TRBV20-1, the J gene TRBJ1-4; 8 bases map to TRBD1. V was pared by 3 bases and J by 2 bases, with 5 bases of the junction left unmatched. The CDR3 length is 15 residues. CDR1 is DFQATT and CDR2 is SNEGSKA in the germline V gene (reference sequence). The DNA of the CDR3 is TGCAGTGCTAGTCGGGGACAGGCGACTAATGAAAAACTGTTTTTT. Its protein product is CSASRGQATNEKLFF.

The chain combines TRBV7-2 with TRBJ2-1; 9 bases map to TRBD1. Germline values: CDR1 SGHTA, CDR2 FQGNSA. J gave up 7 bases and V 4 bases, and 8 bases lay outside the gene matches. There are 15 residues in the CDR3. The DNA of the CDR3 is TGTGCCAGCAGCTCCCCGGGACAGGGACAGAATGAGCAGTTCTTC. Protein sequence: CASSSPGQGQNEQFF. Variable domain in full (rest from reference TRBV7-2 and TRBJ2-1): GAGVSQSPSNKVTEKGKDVELRCDPISGHTALYWYRQSLGQGLEFLIYFQGNSAPDKSGLPSDRFSAERTGGSVSTLTIQRTQQEDSAVYLCASSSPGQGQNEQFFGPGTRLTVL.

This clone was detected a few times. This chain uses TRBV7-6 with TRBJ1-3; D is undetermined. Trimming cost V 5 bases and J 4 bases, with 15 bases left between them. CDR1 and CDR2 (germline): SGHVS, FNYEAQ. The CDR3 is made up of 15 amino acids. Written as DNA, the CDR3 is TGTGCCAGCAGCCTCGGACGGACGGAAGGAAACACCATATATTTT. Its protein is CASSLGRTEGNTIYF.

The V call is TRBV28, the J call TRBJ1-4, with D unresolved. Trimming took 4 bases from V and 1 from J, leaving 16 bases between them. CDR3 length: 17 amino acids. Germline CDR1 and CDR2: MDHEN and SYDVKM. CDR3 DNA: TGTGCCAGCAGTTCTGGAAGCCTCATCCTAACTAATGAAAAACTGTTTTTT. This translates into CASSSGSLILTNEKLFF. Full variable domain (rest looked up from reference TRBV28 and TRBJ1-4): DVKVTQSSRYLVKRTGEKVFLECVQDMDHENMFWYRQDPGLGLRLIYFSYDVKMKEKGDIPEGYSVSREKKERFSLILESASTNQTSMYLCASSSGSLILTNEKLFFGSGTQLSVL.

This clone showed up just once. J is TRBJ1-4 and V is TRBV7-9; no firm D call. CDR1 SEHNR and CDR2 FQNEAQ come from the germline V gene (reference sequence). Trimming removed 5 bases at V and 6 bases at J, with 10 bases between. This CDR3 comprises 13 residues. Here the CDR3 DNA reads TGTGCCAGCAGCCCAAGGGTAGATGAAAAACTGTTTTTT. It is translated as CASSPRVDEKLFF.

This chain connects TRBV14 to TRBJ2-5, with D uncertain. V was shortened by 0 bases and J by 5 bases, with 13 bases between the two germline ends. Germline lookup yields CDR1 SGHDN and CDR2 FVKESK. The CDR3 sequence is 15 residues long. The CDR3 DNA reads TGTGCCAGCAGCCAAGATCTTGTCGGGCTGGAGACCCAGTACTTC. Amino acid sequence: CASSQDLVGLETQYF. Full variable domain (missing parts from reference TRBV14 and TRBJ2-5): EAGVTQFPSHSVIEKGQTVTLRCDPISGHDNLYWYRRVMGKEIKFLLHFVKESKQDESGMPNNRFLAERTGGTYSTLKVQPAELEDSGVYFCASSQDLVGLETQYFGPGTRLLVL.

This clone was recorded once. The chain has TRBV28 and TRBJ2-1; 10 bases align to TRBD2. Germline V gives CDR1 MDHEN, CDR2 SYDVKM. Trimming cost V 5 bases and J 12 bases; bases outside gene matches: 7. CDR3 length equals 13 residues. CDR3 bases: TGTGCCAGCAGTGGACTAGCGGTCTCAGGGCAGTTCTTC. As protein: CASSGLAVSGQFF.

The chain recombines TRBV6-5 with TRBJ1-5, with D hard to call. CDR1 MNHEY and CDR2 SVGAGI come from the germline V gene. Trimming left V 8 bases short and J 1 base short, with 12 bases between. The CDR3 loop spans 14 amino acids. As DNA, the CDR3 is TGTGCCAGCGAGGCTCACTTGAGCAATCAGCCCCAGCATTTT. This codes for CASEAHLSNQPQHF.

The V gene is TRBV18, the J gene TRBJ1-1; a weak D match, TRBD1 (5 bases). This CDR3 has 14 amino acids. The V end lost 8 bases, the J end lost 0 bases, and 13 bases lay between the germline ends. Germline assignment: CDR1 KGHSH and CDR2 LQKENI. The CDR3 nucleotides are TGTGCCAGCCCCAGGGCAAGCTTGAACACTGAAGCTTTCTTT. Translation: CASPRASLNTEAFF.